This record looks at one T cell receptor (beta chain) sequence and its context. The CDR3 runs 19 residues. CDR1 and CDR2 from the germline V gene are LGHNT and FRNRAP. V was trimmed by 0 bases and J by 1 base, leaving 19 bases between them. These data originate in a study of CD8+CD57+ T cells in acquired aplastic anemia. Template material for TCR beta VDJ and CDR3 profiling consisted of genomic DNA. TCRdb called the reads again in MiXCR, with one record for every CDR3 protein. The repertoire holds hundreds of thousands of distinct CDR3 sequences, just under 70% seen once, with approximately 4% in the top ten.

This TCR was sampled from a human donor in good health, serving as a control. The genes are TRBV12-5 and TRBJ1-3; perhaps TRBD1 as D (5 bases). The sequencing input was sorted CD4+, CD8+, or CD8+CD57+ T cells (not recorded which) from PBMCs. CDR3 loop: CASGLVLGPTTTSGNTIYF. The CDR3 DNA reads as TGTGCTAGTGGTTTGGTACTGGGGCCGACAACAACTTCTGGAAACACCATATATTTT. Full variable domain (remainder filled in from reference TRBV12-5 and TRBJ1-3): DARVTQTPRHKVTEMGQEVTMRCQPILGHNTVFWYRQTMMQGLELLAYFRNRAPLDDSGMPKDRFSAEMPDATLATLKIQPSEPRDSAVYFCASGLVLGPTTTSGNTIYFGEGSWLTVV.